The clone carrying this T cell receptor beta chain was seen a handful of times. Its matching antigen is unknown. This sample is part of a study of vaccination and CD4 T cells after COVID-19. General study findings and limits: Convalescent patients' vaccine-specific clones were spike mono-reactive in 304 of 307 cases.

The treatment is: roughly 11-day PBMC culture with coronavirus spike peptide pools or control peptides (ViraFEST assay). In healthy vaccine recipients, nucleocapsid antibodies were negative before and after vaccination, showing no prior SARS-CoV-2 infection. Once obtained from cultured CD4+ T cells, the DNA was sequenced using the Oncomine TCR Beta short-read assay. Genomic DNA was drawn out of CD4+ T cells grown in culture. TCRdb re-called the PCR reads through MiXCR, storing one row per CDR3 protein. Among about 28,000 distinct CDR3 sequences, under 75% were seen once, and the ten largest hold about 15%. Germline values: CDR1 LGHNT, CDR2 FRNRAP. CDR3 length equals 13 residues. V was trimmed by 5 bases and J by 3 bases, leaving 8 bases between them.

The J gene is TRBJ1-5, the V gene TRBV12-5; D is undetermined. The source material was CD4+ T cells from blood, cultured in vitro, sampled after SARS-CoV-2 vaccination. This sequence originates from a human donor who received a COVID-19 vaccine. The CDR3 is CASGQGYNQPQHF. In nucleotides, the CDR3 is TGTGCTAGTGGTCAAGGGTACAATCAGCCCCAGCATTTT.